A single sample gave rise to the 10 T cell receptor beta chains below, sequenced in a study of CXCR4 blockade with PD-1 therapy in pancreatic cancer. Sequencing used immunoSEQ multiplex PCR; TCRdb keeps in-frame clones, though not all of them. The sample includes under 3,000 clones, 40% of them seen just once. The sequenced material came from tumor tissue. Receptors were obtained from a human donor with pancreatic ductal adenocarcinoma.

This chain links TRBV18 with TRBJ2-7, with 9 bases identical to TRBD1. V shed 4 bases, J shed 2 bases, and the junction held 6 bases outside the gene matches. The germline CDR1 and CDR2 sequences are KGHSH and LQKENI. This CDR3 has 15 residues. Written as DNA, the CDR3 is TGTGCCAGCTCACTTACCGGGACAGGGACCTACGAGCAGTACTTC. Its translation is CASSLTGTGTYEQYF. Filled out from reference TRBV18 and TRBJ2-7, the complete variable domain reads NAGVMQNPRHLVRRRGQEARLRCSPMKGHSHVYWYRQLPEEGLKFMVYLQKENIIDESGMPKERFSAEFPKEGPSILRIQQVVRGDSAAYFCASSLTGTGTYEQYFGPGTRLTVT.

With respect to this clone: The identical CDR3 is also encoded by other nucleotide sequences in the sample. This chain connects TRBV18 to TRBJ2-7; either TRBD1 or TRBD2 may supply D (5 bases each). This CDR3 is built from 13 residues. Trimming cost V 3 bases and J 5 bases, with 11 bases left between them. Germline CDR1 and CDR2: KGHSH and LQKENI. In DNA, the CDR3 is TGTGCCAGCTCACCGAGGGGTTCCAACGAGCAGTACGTC. This gives the protein CASSPRGSNEQYV.

The V gene is TRBV29-1, the J gene TRBJ2-5, with D possibly TRBD1 on 6 matching bases. Trimming shortened V by 3 bases and J by 3 bases, and 8 bases separated the two germline ends. The CDR3 has 12 amino acids. Germline loops: CDR1 SQVTM, CDR2 ANQGSEA. CDR3 region: CSVERQEETQYF. Here the CDR3 DNA reads TGCAGCGTTGAGCGACAGGAAGAGACCCAGTACTTC.

This sequence joins TRBV15 and TRBJ1-1, with a possible D match to TRBD1 (5 bases). The germline V gene encodes CDR1 LNHNV and CDR2 YYDKDF (reference sequence). The CDR3 length is 15 residues. Trimming pared 1 base from V and 1 base from J, leaving 10 bases between. CDR3 in amino acids: CATSRGLGENTEAFF. The CDR3 DNA reads TGTGCCACCAGCAGAGGTCTGGGGGAGAACACTGAAGCTTTCTTT.

This clone has a handful of counts. The J gene is TRBJ2-5, the V gene TRBV1; the table's D call, TRBD1, has no DNA check behind it. TRBV1 is a recognized pseudogene. This CDR3 spans 15 amino acids. The CDR3 sequence is CASSHPGQGKETQYF. The CDR3 bases are TGCGCCAGCAGCCACCCGGGACAGGGGAAAGAGACCCAGTACTTC.

V is TRBV29-1 and J is TRBJ1-2; D uncertain. The V and J ends lost 3 bases and 10 bases respectively, with 18 bases between them. The CDR3 is made up of 13 amino acids. CDR1 SQVTM and CDR2 ANQGSEA come from the germline V gene. CDR3 coding DNA: TGCAGCGTTGACCCGGGTCTCTCGACTTTCTACACCTTC. As protein: CSVDPGLSTFYTF.

The rearrangement uses TRBV19 and TRBJ1-3; 10 bases are a match to TRBD1. Losses at the gene ends were 5 bases for V and 2 bases for J; bases not matched to a gene: 6. The CDR3 runs 16 residues. The germline CDR1 and CDR2 sequences are LNHDA and SQIVND (reference sequence). CDR3 nucleotide sequence: TGTGCCAGTAGTCCGACAGGGGGCTCGGCTGGAAACACCATATATTTT. Its translation is CASSPTGGSAGNTIYF.

This chain uses TRBV15 with TRBJ2-3; 12 nucleotides match TRBD2. Per germline, CDR1 LNHNV and CDR2 YYDKDF (reference sequence). The ends lost 2 bases at V and 4 bases at J; junction bases unmatched: 7. The CDR3 runs 17 residues. The CDR3 sequence is CATSRSWTSGKADTQYF. The CDR3 bases are TGTGCCACCAGCAGATCCTGGACTAGCGGGAAAGCAGATACGCAGTATTTT.

This chain links TRBV14 with TRBJ2-3; no reliable D call. This CDR3 contains 14 residues. Germline assignment: CDR1 SGHDN and CDR2 FVKESK. V gave up 0 bases and J gave up 7 bases, with 11 bases separating them. CDR3 bases: TGTGCCAGCAGCCAAGAAGGAAGAACTTATACGCAGTATTTT. It codes for CASSQEGRTYTQYF.

The genes are TRBV15 and TRBJ1-6; no reliable D call. The V end lost 0 bases, the J end lost 0 bases, and 6 bases lay between the germline ends. The CDR3 extends over 16 amino acids. The germline V gene encodes CDR1 LNHNV and CDR2 YYDKDF (reference sequence). The CDR3 is CATSRDLGSYNSPLHF. DNA of the CDR3: TGTGCCACCAGCAGAGATTTAGGCTCCTATAATTCACCCCTCCACTTT.